This TCR beta chain comes out of a study of cytomegalovirus exposure and HLA in healthy donors. Regarding the study as a whole: Overall, approximately 150 TCR beta chains were annotated as cytomegalovirus-associated. There was a cluster of highly shared sequence variants that was likely a sequencing artifact.

Primers included in the PCR were 60 Vbeta and 13 Jbeta primers. Repertoires were generated with immunoSEQ multiplex PCR, while TCRdb's copy carries only in-frame clones and drops some. The repertoire holds some 88,000 clones, with roughly 63% as singletons. The CDR3 covers 19 residues. As regards this clone: The antigen is unknown.

The sequence was collected from a woman in her 30s in good health and CMV-seronegative. The chain has TRBV21-1 and TRBJ1-5; the listed D gene, TRBD1, was not tested against the DNA. TRBV21-1 is designated a pseudogene. Specimen: PBMCs. The CDR3 region has the DNA TGTGCCAGCACTCTATGGGTAGTGGGGCAAGGCAAGGGCAATCAGCCCCAGCATTTT. Translated: CASTLWVVGQGKGNQPQHF.